These 17 T cell receptor beta chains were all obtained from the same sample, sequenced in a study of monozygotic twins with inflammatory bowel disease. Following a re-call of the 5' RACE reads, TCRdb has one entry per CDR3 protein and lacks DNA. The ten top clones account for about 2.6%, within a sample of around 450,000 distinct CDR3 sequences. Sequencing was carried out using blood. Receptor source: a human donor with ulcerative colitis or Crohn's disease, or a healthy co-twin of an affected twin (not recorded which).

The chain carries TRBV20-1 and TRBJ2-1; there is no DNA to check the TCRdb D call of TRBD2. Germline values: CDR1 DFQATT, CDR2 SNEGSKA (reference sequence). This CDR3 has 14 residues. This chain's CDR3 is CSARDGGSLGEQFF.

The chain recombines TRBV3-1 with TRBJ2-1; checking the TCRdb D call of TRBD2 is not possible without DNA. Germline CDR1 and CDR2: LGHDT and YNNKEL (reference sequence). The length of the CDR3 is 12 residues. CDR3 loop: CASSQVAHEQFF.

This rearrangement joins TRBV5-1 to TRBJ1-2. The CDR3 loop spans 13 amino acids. Germline assignment: CDR1 SGHRS and CDR2 YFSETQ. The CDR3 is CASSLDNNYGYTF.

The chain couples TRBV7-2 to TRBJ2-5; TCRdb's D call, TRBD1, is unchecked because there is no DNA. Germline V gene sequence: CDR1 SGHTA, CDR2 FQGNSA. This CDR3 comprises 15 residues. CDR3 in amino acids: CASSIAGTVQETQYF.

V is TRBV7-2 and J is TRBJ2-7; TCRdb's D gene call, TRBD1, goes unchecked for lack of DNA. CDR1 is SGHTA, CDR2 FQGNSA, per germline. The CDR3 sequence is 15 residues long. The CDR3 region is CASSLVGDMGSKQYF.

This chain connects TRBV6-1 to TRBJ2-1. Germline loops: CDR1 MNHNS, CDR2 SASEGT. The CDR3 is 13 residues long. CDR3 sequence reads: CASSAGSWNEQFF.

V gene TRBV7-3 combines with J gene TRBJ1-1. Germline lookup yields CDR1 SGHTA and CDR2 FQGTGA. This CDR3 region has 13 residues. The CDR3 reads CASSSFTNTEAFF.

The chain carries TRBV20-1 and TRBJ1-6; TCRdb lists TRBD1, though no DNA is available to test this call. CDR1 is DFQATT and CDR2 is SNEGSKA in the germline V gene (reference sequence). The CDR3 runs to 13 residues. The CDR3: CSAPDRAYSPLHF.

The chain joins TRBV7-9 to TRBJ2-5; without DNA, the TCRdb call of TRBD2 cannot be checked. The germline gives CDR1 SEHNR, CDR2 FQNEAQ (reference sequence). The CDR3 runs to 15 residues. This chain's CDR3 is CASSSGLAGAETQYF.

The CDR3 spells CASRGQGTSPLHF. The chain is built from TRBV6-5 and TRBJ1-6; the TCRdb call, TRBD1, lacks DNA for checking. Germline V lookup: CDR1 MNHEY, CDR2 SVGAGI. The length of the CDR3 is 13 residues.

The chain joins TRBV5-1 to TRBJ2-1; the TCRdb call, TRBD1, lacks DNA for checking. The CDR3 is 15 amino acids. Germline V gene data show CDR1 as SGHRS and CDR2 as YFSETQ. CDR3 sequence reads: CASSSQGAGYNEQFF. The full variable domain, rest sourced from reference TRBV5-1 and TRBJ2-1, is KAGVTQTPRYLIKTRGQQVTLSCSPISGHRSVSWYQQTPGQGLQFLFEYFSETQRNKGNFPGRFSGRQFSNSRSEMNVSTLELGDSALYLCASSSQGAGYNEQFFGPGTRLTVL.

V is TRBV4-1 and J is TRBJ2-7; the TRBD2 assignment by TCRdb is unverifiable without DNA. Per the germline V gene, CDR1 is MGHRA and CDR2 is YSYEKL. This CDR3 comprises 15 residues. The CDR3 loop reads CASSQEAGGLYEQYF.

The chain is built from TRBV29-1 and TRBJ1-4. Germline lookup yields CDR1 SQVTM and CDR2 ANQGSEA. CDR3 length: 11 amino acids. CDR3 protein: CSFRSNEKLFF. Looking up the rest from reference TRBV29-1 and TRBJ1-4 gives the full variable domain: SAVISQKPSRDICQRGTSLTIQCQVDSQVTMMFWYRQQPGQSLTLIATANQGSEATYESGFVIDKFPISRPNLTFSTLTVSNMSPEDSSIYLCSFRSNEKLFFGSGTQLSVL.

The chain has TRBV11-2 and TRBJ2-3; TCRdb's D gene call, TRBD1, goes unchecked for lack of DNA. This CDR3 comprises 15 residues. Germline V gives CDR1 SGHAT, CDR2 FQNNGV. CDR3 residues: CASTQSWQGGDTQYF.

The rearrangement uses TRBV5-1 and TRBJ2-7; there is no DNA to check the TCRdb D call of TRBD2. From germline, CDR1 is SGHRS and CDR2 YFSETQ. This CDR3 has 14 residues. The CDR3: CASSLSAGQVEQYF.

The chain recombines TRBV20-1 with TRBJ2-2; the D call of TRBD1 rests on TCRdb alone, since no DNA is present to check it. CDR1 and CDR2 (germline): DFQATT, SNEGSKA (reference sequence). The CDR3 runs 17 residues. The CDR3: CSAPEGVAVASTGELFF.

The rearrangement uses TRBV18 and TRBJ2-1; with no DNA, the TCRdb D assignment of TRBD1 cannot be verified. The CDR3 covers 15 residues. Per the germline V gene, CDR1 is KGHSH and CDR2 is LQKENI. This chain's CDR3 is CASSREQGLSNEQFF. The full variable domain, rest sourced from reference TRBV18 and TRBJ2-1, is NAGVMQNPRHLVRRRGQEARLRCSPMKGHSHVYWYRQLPEEGLKFMVYLQKENIIDESGMPKERFSAEFPKEGPSILRIQQVVRGDSAAYFCASSREQGLSNEQFFGPGTRLTVL.